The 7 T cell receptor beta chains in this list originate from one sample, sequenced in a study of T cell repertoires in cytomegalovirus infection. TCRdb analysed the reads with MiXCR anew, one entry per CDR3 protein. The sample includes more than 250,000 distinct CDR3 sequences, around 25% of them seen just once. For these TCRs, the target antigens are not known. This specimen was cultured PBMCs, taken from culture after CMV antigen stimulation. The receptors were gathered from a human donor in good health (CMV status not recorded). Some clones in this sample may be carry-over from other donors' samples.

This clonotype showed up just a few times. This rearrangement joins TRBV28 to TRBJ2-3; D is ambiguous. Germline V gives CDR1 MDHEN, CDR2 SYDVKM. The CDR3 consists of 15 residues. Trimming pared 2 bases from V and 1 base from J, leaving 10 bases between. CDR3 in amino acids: CASSLARVGTDTQYF. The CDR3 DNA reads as TGTGCCAGCAGTTTAGCGAGAGTCGGCACAGATACGCAGTATTTT.

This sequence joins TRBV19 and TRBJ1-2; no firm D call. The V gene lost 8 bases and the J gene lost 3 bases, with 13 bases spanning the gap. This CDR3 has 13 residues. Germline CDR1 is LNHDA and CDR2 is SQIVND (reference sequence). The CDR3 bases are TGTGCCAGTCGGGTCGGGATTGACTATGGCTACACCTTC. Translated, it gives CASRVGIDYGYTF.

Here the CDR3 DNA reads TGTGCCAGCAGCATAACTAGTAATGAGCAGTTCTTC. This encodes CASSITSNEQFF. This sequence joins TRBV7-2 and TRBJ2-1; D perhaps matches TRBD2 (5 bases). Trimming pared 5 bases from V and 7 bases from J, leaving 9 bases between. Germline CDR1 is SGHTA and CDR2 is FQGNSA. CDR3 size: 12 residues. The entire variable domain, with the rest obtained from reference TRBV7-2 and TRBJ2-1, is as follows: GAGVSQSPSNKVTEKGKDVELRCDPISGHTALYWYRQSLGQGLEFLIYFQGNSAPDKSGLPSDRFSAERTGGSVSTLTIQRTQQEDSAVYLCASSITSNEQFFGPGTRLTVL.

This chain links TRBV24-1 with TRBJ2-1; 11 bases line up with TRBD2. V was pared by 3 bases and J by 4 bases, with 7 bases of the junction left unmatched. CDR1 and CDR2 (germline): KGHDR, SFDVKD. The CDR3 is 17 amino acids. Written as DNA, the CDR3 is TGTGCCACCAGTGATCCGGGGACTAGCGGAAGTTACAATGAGCAGTTCTTC. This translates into CATSDPGTSGSYNEQFF.

The CDR3: CASSLAKAEQFF. The CDR3 nucleotides read TGCGCCAGCAGCTTGGCGAAAGCTGAGCAGTTCTTC. This sequence joins TRBV5-1 and TRBJ2-1; no definite D call. The CDR3 runs 12 residues. Germline V gene data show CDR1 as SGHRS and CDR2 as YFSETQ. V lost 0 bases and J 9 bases, leaving 7 bases between the germline ends.

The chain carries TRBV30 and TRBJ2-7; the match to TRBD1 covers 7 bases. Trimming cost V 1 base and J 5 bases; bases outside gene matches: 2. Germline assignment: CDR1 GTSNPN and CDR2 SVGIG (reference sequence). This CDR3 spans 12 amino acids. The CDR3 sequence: CAWSATGNEQYF. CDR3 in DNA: TGTGCCTGGAGTGCGACAGGGAACGAGCAGTACTTC.

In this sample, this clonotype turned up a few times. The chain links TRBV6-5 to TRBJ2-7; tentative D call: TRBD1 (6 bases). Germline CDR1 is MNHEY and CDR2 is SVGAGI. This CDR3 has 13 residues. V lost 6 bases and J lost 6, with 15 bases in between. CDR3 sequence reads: CASSPQGKSEQYF. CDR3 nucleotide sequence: TGTGCCAGCAGCCCACAGGGCAAGTCCGAGCAGTACTTC.